Following are 24 T cell receptor beta chains from one sample sequenced in a study of type 1 regulatory T cells. No antigens are known for them. TCRdb re-called the reads through MiXCR, storing one row per CDR3 protein. This table has more than 12,000 distinct CDR3 sequences, roughly 13% appearing once. The sample comprised cultured T cells, either the whole culture or a sorted T cell fraction (not recorded which). These receptors came from a human donor in good health.

This clonotype was seen many times. The chain couples TRBV3-1 to TRBJ1-1; 8 bases agree with TRBD1. This CDR3 has 15 residues. The V segment lost 4 bases and the J segment 11 bases; nucleotides outside the gene matches: 15. Looked up from germline, CDR1 is LGHDT and CDR2 is YNNKEL (reference sequence). CDR3 DNA: TGTGCCAGCAGCCCTCTATATCCGGCGGACAGGGAGGCTTTCTTT. It translates to CASSPLYPADREAFF.

This clonotype has just a few counts. The chain uses TRBV7-2 and TRBJ2-1; 8 bases are a match to TRBD1. Germline CDR1 is SGHTA and CDR2 is FQGNSA. The CDR3 runs 15 residues. J was trimmed by 8 bases and V by 4 bases; bases with no gene match: 10. CDR3 region: CASSSATGQAHEQFF. CDR3 coding DNA: TGTGCCAGCAGCTCCGCGACGGGACAGGCCCATGAGCAGTTCTTC.

This chain links TRBV28 with TRBJ2-5, with D unresolved. The CDR3 contains 14 residues. Trimming removed 7 bases from V and 1 base from J, with 13 bases in between. Germline assignment: CDR1 MDHEN and CDR2 SYDVKM. CDR3 coding DNA: TGTGCCAGCACTTTTAGCAGACGCCAAGAGACCCAGTACTTC. Translating it yields CASTFSRRQETQYF.

This clonotype has ten or more counts. The gene calls are TRBV29-1 and TRBJ2-7; 13 positions agree with TRBD2. Looked up from germline, CDR1 is SQVTM and CDR2 is ANQGSEA. After removal of 5 bases from V and 7 bases from J, the junction contained 8 bases not matched to a gene. The CDR3 has 14 amino acids. The DNA of the CDR3 is TGCAGCGTTACTAGCGGGAGGGCCTCGGGAGAGCAGTACTTC. It translates to CSVTSGRASGEQYF.

CDR3 DNA: TGTGCCAGCTCACCAACCATGAGCAGGCCCCAGCATTTT. It encodes CASSPTMSRPQHF. This sequence joins TRBV18 and TRBJ1-5; unclear D gene. V was shortened by 2 bases and J by 9 bases, with 11 bases between the two germline ends. The CDR3 runs to 13 residues. Germline V gene lookup returns CDR1 KGHSH and CDR2 LQKENI. Looking up the rest from reference TRBV18 and TRBJ1-5 gives the full variable domain: NAGVMQNPRHLVRRRGQEARLRCSPMKGHSHVYWYRQLPEEGLKFMVYLQKENIIDESGMPKERFSAEFPKEGPSILRIQQVVRGDSAAYFCASSPTMSRPQHFGDGTRLSIL.

This clonotype was seen repeatedly, ten times or more. The gene calls are TRBV20-1 and TRBJ1-1; a possible D gene is TRBD1 (5 bases). Germline CDR1 DFQATT, CDR2 SNEGSKA (reference sequence). The CDR3 spans 15 residues. V was shortened by 0 bases and J by 0 bases, with 11 bases between the two germline ends. The CDR3 nucleotides read TGCAGTGCTAGAGATTATAACAGGCTGAACACTGAAGCTTTCTTT. Translating gives CSARDYNRLNTEAFF.

This clonotype has at least ten counts. The V and J genes are TRBV11-2 and TRBJ1-1; D is unclear. Trimming shortened V by 1 base and J by 1 base, and 10 bases separated the two germline ends. CDR1 and CDR2 (germline): SGHAT, FQNNGV. CDR3 length equals 15 residues. The CDR3: CASSLVSGGNTEAFF. DNA of the CDR3: TGTGCCAGCAGCTTAGTCTCGGGCGGGAACACTGAAGCTTTCTTT.

This clonotype was observed many times. V usage is TRBV6-1 and J usage is TRBJ2-1, with D perhaps matching TRBD2 (6 bases). CDR1 MNHNS and CDR2 SASEGT come from the germline V gene. The CDR3 has 14 amino acids. The germline V and J ends were trimmed by 4 bases and 7 bases, with 14 bases remaining between them. The CDR3 loop is CASSGAAGLNEQFF. The CDR3 nucleotides are TGTGCCAGCAGTGGGGCAGCGGGCCTAAATGAGCAGTTCTTC.

This clonotype has only one observation. Since a much larger clone is just one base distant, this may be a read error. This rearrangement joins TRBV9 to TRBJ2-7, with D possibly being TRBD1 or TRBD2 (6 bases each). This CDR3 is 12 amino acids long. Trimming left V 4 bases short and J 8 bases short, with 13 bases between. Per the germline V gene, CDR1 is SGDLS and CDR2 is YYNGEE. DNA of the CDR3: TGTGCCAGCAGCCCCACGGGGGACAAGCAGTACTTC. This codes for CASSPTGDKQYF.

This clonotype is judged medium-sized. The chain couples TRBV7-3 to TRBJ1-1; D is perhaps TRBD1 (6 bases). The CDR3 covers 14 residues. Trimming shortened V by 5 bases and J by 2 bases, and 12 bases separated the two germline ends. Germline loops: CDR1 SGHTA, CDR2 FQGTGA. The CDR3 sequence: CASSPGTTNTEAFF. The DNA of the CDR3 is TGTGCCAGCAGCCCCGGGACAACCAACACTGAAGCTTTCTTT.

This clonotype was seen a few times. The chain has TRBV7-9 and TRBJ2-7; the match to TRBD2 covers 7 bases. Trimming removed 1 base from V and 7 bases from J; junction bases left unmatched: 7. CDR1 is SEHNR and CDR2 is FQNEAQ in the germline V gene (reference sequence). The CDR3 consists of 14 residues. The CDR3 is CASSLDGGGKEQYF. CDR3 nucleotide sequence: TGTGCCAGCAGCTTAGATGGGGGAGGGAAAGAGCAGTACTTC. The full variable domain, with the rest looked up from reference TRBV7-9 and TRBJ2-7, is DTGVSQNPRHKITKRGQNVTFRCDPISEHNRLYWYRQTLGQGPEFLTYFQNEAQLEKSRLLSDRFSAERPKGSFSTLEIQRTEQGDSAMYLCASSLDGGGKEQYFGPGTRLTVT.

The rearrangement links TRBV5-1 to TRBJ2-1; D may be TRBD2 (5 bases). The CDR3 covers 14 residues. Trimming shortened V by 6 bases and J by 0 bases, and 10 bases separated the two germline ends. The germline gives CDR1 SGHRS, CDR2 YFSETQ. The CDR3 loop reads CASTGESSYNEQFF. The CDR3 coding sequence is TGCGCCAGCACCGGGGAGTCCTCCTACAATGAGCAGTTCTTC.

The table lists this clonotype with a few counts. The chain combines TRBV7-8 with TRBJ2-7, with D perhaps given as TRBD1 or TRBD2 (5 bases each). This CDR3 is built from 13 residues. V was pared by 4 bases and J by 6 bases, with 13 bases between. Germline CDR1 is SGHVS and CDR2 is FQNEAQ. CDR3 protein: CASSSMGPGEQYF. In DNA, the CDR3 is TGTGCCAGCAGCTCCATGGGACCAGGCGAGCAGTACTTC. Full variable domain (missing parts from reference TRBV7-8 and TRBJ2-7): GAGVSQSPRYKVAKRGQDVALRCDPISGHVSLFWYQQALGQGPEFLTYFQNEAQLDKSGLPSDRFFAERPEGSVSTLKIQRTQQEDSAVYLCASSSMGPGEQYFGPGTRLTVT.

This clonotype has a count of ten or more. The gene calls are TRBV20-1 and TRBJ2-7, with 10 bases lining up with TRBD2. V was clipped by 4 bases and J by 3 bases; unmatched bases: 6. CDR1 is DFQATT, CDR2 SNEGSKA, per germline (reference sequence). The CDR3 loop spans 14 amino acids. The CDR3 loop reads CSAKLAGNLYEQYF. The CDR3 nucleotides are TGCAGTGCTAAACTAGCGGGAAATCTCTACGAGCAGTACTTC.

This clonotype was seen a few times. The chain joins TRBV11-2 to TRBJ2-1; 9 bases are a match to TRBD1. Germline V gene lookup returns CDR1 SGHAT and CDR2 FQNNGV. The CDR3 length is 15 residues. Unmatched junction bases numbered 4, after V lost 5 bases and J lost 2 bases. The CDR3 DNA reads TGTGCCAGCAGCAAGGGACAGGGAACCTACAATGAGCAGTTCTTC. Protein: CASSKGQGTYNEQFF.

This clonotype was counted many times. The rearrangement joins TRBV11-2 to TRBJ2-7; D not certain. V lost 1 base and J lost 7, with 11 bases in between. The CDR3 runs to 13 residues. The germline CDR1 and CDR2 sequences are SGHAT and FQNNGV. The CDR3 coding sequence is TGTGCCAGCAGCTTAGTTAGGGTTGGGGAGCAGTACTTC. Amino acids: CASSLVRVGEQYF.

Judged by abundance, this clonotype is medium-sized. CDR3: CASRRVNTGELFF. The CDR3 DNA is TGTGCCAGCAGACGGGTGAACACCGGGGAGCTGTTTTTT. V is TRBV7-2 and J is TRBJ2-2; no clear D. The germline V gene encodes CDR1 SGHTA and CDR2 FQGNSA. The ends were cut back, 6 bases at V and 1 base at J, with 6 bases in the middle. The CDR3 spans 13 residues.

This clonotype was seen ten or more times. This chain links TRBV29-1 with TRBJ2-3; possible D gene TRBD2, 6 bases. The CDR3 has 13 amino acids. V was pared by 3 bases and J by 6 bases, with 13 bases between. Germline lookup yields CDR1 SQVTM and CDR2 ANQGSEA. CDR3 loop: CSVDPGGVDTQYF. For the CDR3, the DNA is TGCAGCGTTGACCCCGGGGGAGTGGATACGCAGTATTTT.

This clonotype is termed medium-sized (0.01 to 0.1%). The rearrangement links TRBV2 to TRBJ2-7; 8 bases fit TRBD1. Germline assignment: CDR1 SNHLY and CDR2 FYNNEI. The CDR3 contains 16 residues. V trimming: 5 bases; J trimming: 3 bases; junction bases outside the gene matches: 12. In DNA, the CDR3 is TGTGCCAGCAGTCCCTCTACCGGGACAGGCAACTACGAGCAGTACTTC. The encoded protein is CASSPSTGTGNYEQYF.

This clonotype came up many times. For the CDR3, the DNA is TGCAGTGCTAGGGCCTCAACGGGGGAGACCCAGTACTTC. It encodes CSARASTGETQYF. The V call is TRBV20-1, the J call TRBJ2-5, with D possibly being TRBD2 (5 bases). The CDR3 sequence is 13 residues long. Looked up from germline, CDR1 is DFQATT and CDR2 is SNEGSKA (reference sequence). V lost 3 bases and J 5 bases, leaving 13 bases between the germline ends.

V usage is TRBV10-3 and J usage is TRBJ1-1; weak D call: TRBD1 (6 bases). CDR1 is ENHRY and CDR2 is SYGVKD in the germline V gene. Trimming left V 10 bases short and J 3 bases short, with 12 bases between. The CDR3 extends over 12 amino acids. CDR3 residues: CATKTGDTEAFF. The DNA for the CDR3 is TGTGCCACTAAGACAGGCGACACTGAAGCTTTCTTT.

The chain is built from TRBV11-2 and TRBJ2-1, with TRBD2 identical over 8 bases. J gave up 9 bases and V 2 bases, and 9 bases lay outside the gene matches. Germline CDR1 and CDR2: SGHAT and FQNNGV. This CDR3 contains 15 residues. The CDR3 loop reads CASSLNPGGQGEQFF. The CDR3 DNA sequence: TGTGCCAGCAGCTTAAATCCGGGAGGGCAGGGTGAGCAGTTCTTC.

This clonotype was detected ten times or more. The chain has TRBV25-1 and TRBJ1-3; no reliable D call. The CDR3 has 13 amino acids. Germline V CDR1 and CDR2: MGHDK, SYGVNS. V was cut by 10 bases and J by 0 bases, with 10 bases left in between. The CDR3 loop reads CATQISSGNTIYF. The CDR3 region has the DNA TGTGCCACCCAAATAAGCTCTGGAAACACCATATATTTT.

J is TRBJ2-7 and V is TRBV2, with no clear D. The V gene's germline CDR1 is SNHLY and CDR2 FYNNEI. V lost 4 bases and J lost 2, with 6 bases in between. This CDR3 region has 12 residues. CDR3 protein: CASSAQAYEQYF. CDR3 DNA: TGTGCCAGCAGTGCCCAGGCCTACGAGCAGTACTTC.